The entry below gives a single T cell receptor beta chain sequence along with its context. No antigen is known for it. Per sample, no less than 5 micrograms of total RNA were extracted. With a J-beta primer mix and a sample-barcoded 5' primer, a second PCR ran about 7 to 12 cycles. TCRdb processed the 5' RACE reads anew with MiXCR; each CDR3 protein has one entry. Among about 1,500,000 distinct CDR3 sequences, about 40% were seen once, and the ten largest hold roughly 7.9%. These data belong to a study of blood T cells in healthy people across ages. The CDR3 covers 14 residues. Germline values: CDR1 MNHEY, CDR2 SVGAGI. The V end was cut by 4 bases, the J end by 3 bases, with 12 bases between. Findings of the study overall: Estimated diversity across one million T cells was deemed an underestimate. More naive CD4+ cells and higher diversity marked long-lived donors relative to aged donors. Donor CMV status, an unknown factor, possibly confounded changes in expanded clonotypes.

The receptor's source is a young woman in good health. The material sequenced was blood. This chain links TRBV6-5 with TRBJ1-1; D might be TRBD1 (6 bases). In DNA, the CDR3 is TGTGCCAGCAGTTCAGGGGCGGCGTACACTGAAGCTTTCTTT. Its protein product is CASSSGAAYTEAFF.